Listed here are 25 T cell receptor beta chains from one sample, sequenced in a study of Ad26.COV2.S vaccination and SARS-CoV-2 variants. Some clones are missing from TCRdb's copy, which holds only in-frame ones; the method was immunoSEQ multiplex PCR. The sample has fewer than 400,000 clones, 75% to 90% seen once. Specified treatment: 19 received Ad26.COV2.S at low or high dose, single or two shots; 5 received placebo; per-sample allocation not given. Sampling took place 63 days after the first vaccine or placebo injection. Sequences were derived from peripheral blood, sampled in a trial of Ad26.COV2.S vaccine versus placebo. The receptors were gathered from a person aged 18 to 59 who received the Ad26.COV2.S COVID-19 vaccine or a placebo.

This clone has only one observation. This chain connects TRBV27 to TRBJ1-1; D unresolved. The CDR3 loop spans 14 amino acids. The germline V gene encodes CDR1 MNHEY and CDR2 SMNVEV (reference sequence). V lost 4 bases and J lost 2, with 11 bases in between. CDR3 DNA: TGTGCCAGCAGTTGGGCAGGAACAAACACTGAAGCTTTCTTT. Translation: CASSWAGTNTEAFF.

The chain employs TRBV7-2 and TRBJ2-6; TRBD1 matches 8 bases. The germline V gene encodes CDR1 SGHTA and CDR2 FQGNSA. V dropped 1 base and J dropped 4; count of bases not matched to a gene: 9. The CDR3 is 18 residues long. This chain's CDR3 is CASSLEANRGTGANVLTF. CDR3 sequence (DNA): TGTGCCAGCAGCTTAGAAGCAAACAGGGGGACGGGGGCCAACGTCCTGACTTTC.

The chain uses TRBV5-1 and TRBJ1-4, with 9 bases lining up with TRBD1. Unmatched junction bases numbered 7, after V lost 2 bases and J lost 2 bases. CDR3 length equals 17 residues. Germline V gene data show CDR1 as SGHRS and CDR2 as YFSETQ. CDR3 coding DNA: TGCGCCAGCAGCTTAGGGACAGGGAGGTTTACTAATGAAAAACTGTTTTTT. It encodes CASSLGTGRFTNEKLFF.

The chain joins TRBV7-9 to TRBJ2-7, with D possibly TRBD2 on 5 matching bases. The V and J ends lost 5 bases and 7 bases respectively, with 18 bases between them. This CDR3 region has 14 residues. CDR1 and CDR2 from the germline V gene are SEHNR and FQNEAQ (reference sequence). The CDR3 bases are TGTGCCAGCAGCCCAAACGGAGGATCGAAGGAGCAGTACTTC. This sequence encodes CASSPNGGSKEQYF.

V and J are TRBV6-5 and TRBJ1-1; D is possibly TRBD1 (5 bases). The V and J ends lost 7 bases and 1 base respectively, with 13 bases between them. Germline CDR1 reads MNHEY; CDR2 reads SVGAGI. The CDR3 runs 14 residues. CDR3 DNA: TGTGCCAGCACCCTCTCAGGGCCGAACACTGAAGCTTTCTTT. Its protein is CASTLSGPNTEAFF.

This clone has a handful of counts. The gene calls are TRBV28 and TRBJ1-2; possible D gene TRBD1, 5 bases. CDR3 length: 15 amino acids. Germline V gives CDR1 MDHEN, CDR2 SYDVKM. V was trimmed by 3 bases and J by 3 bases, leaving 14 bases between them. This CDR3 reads CASSLSGREDYGYTF. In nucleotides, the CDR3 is TGTGCCAGCAGTTTGTCGGGCAGGGAGGACTATGGCTACACCTTC.

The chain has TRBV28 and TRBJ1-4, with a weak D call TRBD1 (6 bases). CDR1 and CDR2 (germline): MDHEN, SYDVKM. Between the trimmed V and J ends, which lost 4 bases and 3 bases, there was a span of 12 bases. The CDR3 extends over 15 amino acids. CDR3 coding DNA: TGTGCCAGCAGTTCGGCGGGACACCCTAATGAAAAACTGTTTTTT. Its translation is CASSSAGHPNEKLFF.

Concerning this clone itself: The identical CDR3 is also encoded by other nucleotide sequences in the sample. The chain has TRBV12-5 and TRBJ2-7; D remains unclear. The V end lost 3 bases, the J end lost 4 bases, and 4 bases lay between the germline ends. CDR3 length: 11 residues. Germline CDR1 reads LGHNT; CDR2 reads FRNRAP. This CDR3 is CASGLGYEQYF. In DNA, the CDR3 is TGTGCTAGTGGTTTAGGGTACGAGCAGTACTTC.

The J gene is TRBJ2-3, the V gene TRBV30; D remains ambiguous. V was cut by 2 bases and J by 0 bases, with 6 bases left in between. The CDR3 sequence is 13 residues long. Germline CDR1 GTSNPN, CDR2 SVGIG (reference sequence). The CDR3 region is CAWSIGSTDTQYF. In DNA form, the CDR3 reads TGTGCCTGGAGTATTGGGAGCACAGATACGCAGTATTTT.

CDR3 sequence: CASSSGLVNEQFF. The CDR3 DNA sequence: TGCGCCAGCAGCTCCGGACTAGTGAATGAGCAGTTCTTC. This chain uses TRBV5-1 with TRBJ2-1; 7 bases match TRBD2. The length of the CDR3 is 13 residues. From germline, CDR1 is SGHRS and CDR2 YFSETQ. J gave up 7 bases and V 3 bases, and 4 bases lay outside the gene matches.

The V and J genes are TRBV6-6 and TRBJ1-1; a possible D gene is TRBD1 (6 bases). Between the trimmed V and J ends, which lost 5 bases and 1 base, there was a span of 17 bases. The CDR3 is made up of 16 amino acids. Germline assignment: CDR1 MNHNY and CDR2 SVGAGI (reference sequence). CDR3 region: CASSKGPWGPNTEAFF. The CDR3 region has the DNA TGTGCCAGCAGTAAAGGACCATGGGGGCCGAACACTGAAGCTTTCTTT.

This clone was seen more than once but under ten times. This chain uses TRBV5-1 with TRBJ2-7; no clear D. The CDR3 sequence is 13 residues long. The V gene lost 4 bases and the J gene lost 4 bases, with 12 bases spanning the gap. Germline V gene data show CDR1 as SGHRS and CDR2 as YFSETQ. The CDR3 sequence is CASSPLGFYEQYF. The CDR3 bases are TGCGCCAGCAGCCCCCTGGGATTTTACGAGCAGTACTTC.

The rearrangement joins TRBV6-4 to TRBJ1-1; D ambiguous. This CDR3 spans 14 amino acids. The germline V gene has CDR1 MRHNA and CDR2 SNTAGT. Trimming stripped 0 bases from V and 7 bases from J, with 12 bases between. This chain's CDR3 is CASSDSRRVGEAFF. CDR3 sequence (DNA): TGTGCCAGCAGTGACTCTAGGAGGGTAGGTGAAGCTTTCTTT.

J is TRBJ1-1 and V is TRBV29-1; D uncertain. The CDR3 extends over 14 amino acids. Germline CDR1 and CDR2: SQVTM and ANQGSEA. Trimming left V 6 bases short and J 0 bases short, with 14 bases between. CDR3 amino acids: CSVVSTVMNTEAFF. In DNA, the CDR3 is TGCAGCGTCGTGTCCACGGTTATGAACACTGAAGCTTTCTTT.

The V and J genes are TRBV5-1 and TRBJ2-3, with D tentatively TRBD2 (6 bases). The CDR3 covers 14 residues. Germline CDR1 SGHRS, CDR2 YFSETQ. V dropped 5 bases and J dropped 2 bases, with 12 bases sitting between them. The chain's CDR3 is CASSTAGPTDTQYF. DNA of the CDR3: TGCGCCAGCAGTACGGCGGGGCCCACAGATACGCAGTATTTT.

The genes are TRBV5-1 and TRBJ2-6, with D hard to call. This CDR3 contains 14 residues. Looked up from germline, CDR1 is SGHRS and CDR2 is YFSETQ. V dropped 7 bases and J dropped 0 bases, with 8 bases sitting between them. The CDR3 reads CASATNSGANVLTF. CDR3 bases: TGCGCCAGCGCGACCAACTCTGGGGCCAACGTCCTGACTTTC.

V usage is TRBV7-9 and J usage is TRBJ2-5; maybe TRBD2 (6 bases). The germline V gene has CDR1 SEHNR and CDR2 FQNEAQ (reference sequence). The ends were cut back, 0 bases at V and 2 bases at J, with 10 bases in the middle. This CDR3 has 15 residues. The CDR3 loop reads CASSLALGGQETQYF. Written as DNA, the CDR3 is TGTGCCAGCAGCTTAGCCTTGGGGGGACAAGAGACCCAGTACTTC.

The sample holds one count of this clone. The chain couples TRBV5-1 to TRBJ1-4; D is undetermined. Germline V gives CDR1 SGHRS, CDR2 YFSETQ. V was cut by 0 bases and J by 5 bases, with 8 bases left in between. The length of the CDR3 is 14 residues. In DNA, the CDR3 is TGCGCCAGCAGCTTGGGCAGCTTCAATGAAAAACTGTTTTTT. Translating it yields CASSLGSFNEKLFF.

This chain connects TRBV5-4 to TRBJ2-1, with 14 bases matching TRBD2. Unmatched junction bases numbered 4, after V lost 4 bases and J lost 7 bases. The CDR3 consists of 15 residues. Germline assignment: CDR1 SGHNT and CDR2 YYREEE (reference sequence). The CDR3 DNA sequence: TGTGCCAGCAGCCTGGGACTAGCGGGAGATAATGAGCAGTTCTTC. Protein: CASSLGLAGDNEQFF.

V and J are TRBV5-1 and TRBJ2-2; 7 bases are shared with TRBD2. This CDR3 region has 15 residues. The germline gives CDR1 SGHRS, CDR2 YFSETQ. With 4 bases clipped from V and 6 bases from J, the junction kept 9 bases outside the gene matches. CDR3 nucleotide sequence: TGCGCCAGCAGCCGGGAGGTCGGGAGATCCGGGGAGCTGTTTTTT. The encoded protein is CASSREVGRSGELFF.

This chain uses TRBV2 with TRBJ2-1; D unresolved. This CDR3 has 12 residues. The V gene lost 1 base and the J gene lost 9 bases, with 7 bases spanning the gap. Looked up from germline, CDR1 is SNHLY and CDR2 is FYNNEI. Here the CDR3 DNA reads TGTGCCAGCAGTGAAGATTGGTCTGAGCAGTTCTTC. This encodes CASSEDWSEQFF.

This CDR3 reads CASSSRKTNEKLFF. CDR3 DNA sequence: TGTGCCAGCAGTTCAAGAAAAACTAATGAAAAACTGTTTTTT. V and J are TRBV2 and TRBJ1-4; D is uncertain. Trimming removed 5 bases from V and 1 base from J, with 8 bases in between. The CDR3 is 14 amino acids. Germline V lookup: CDR1 SNHLY, CDR2 FYNNEI. The full variable domain, rest sourced from reference TRBV2 and TRBJ1-4, is EPEVTQTPSHQVTQMGQEVILRCVPISNHLYFYWYRQILGQKVEFLVSFYNNEISEKSEIFDDQFSVERPDGSNFTLKIRSTKLEDSAMYFCASSSRKTNEKLFFGSGTQLSVL.

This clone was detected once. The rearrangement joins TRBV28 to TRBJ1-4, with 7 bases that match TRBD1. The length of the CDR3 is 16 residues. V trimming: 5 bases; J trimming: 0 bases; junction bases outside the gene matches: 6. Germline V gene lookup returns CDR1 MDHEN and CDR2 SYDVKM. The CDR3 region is CASSQTGTTTNEKLFF. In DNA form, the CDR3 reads TGTGCCAGCAGTCAGACAGGGACGACAACTAATGAAAAACTGTTTTTT.

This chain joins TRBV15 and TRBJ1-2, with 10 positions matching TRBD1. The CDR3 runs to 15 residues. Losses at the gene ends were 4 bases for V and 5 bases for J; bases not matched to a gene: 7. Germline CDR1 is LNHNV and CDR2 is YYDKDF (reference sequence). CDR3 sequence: CATSTGTGVSYGYTF. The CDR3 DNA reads TGTGCCACCAGCACGGGGACAGGGGTTAGTTATGGCTACACCTTC.

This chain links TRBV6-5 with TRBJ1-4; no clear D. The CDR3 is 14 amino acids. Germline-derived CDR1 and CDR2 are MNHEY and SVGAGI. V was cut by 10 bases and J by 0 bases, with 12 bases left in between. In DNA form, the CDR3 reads TGTGCCACCAGAGAGCCGACAACTAATGAAAAACTGTTTTTT. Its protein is CATREPTTNEKLFF.